The present entry profiles one T cell receptor (beta chain) with its context. Its antigen is still unknown. The data are from a study of T cell repertoires in cytomegalovirus infection. Turning to the study itself: Epitope selection comprised recently identified HLA-C-restricted CMV epitopes and well-studied HLA-B-restricted CMV epitopes. Study-wide results and limits: CMV carriers with the relevant HLA were identified by cumulative public TCR beta family frequency.

Germline V gene sequence: CDR1 DFQATT, CDR2 SNEGSKA (reference sequence). The CDR3 runs 15 residues. Trimming pared 1 base from V and 0 bases from J, leaving 10 bases between. TCRdb re-derived calls from the reads in MiXCR, one entry per CDR3 protein. The sample includes about 280,000 distinct CDR3 sequences, roughly 21% of them seen just once. This chain links TRBV20-1 with TRBJ2-1, with D uncertain. Sequenced here: cultured PBMCs, sampled from culture after CMV antigen stimulation. The clonotype was recovered from a human donor in good health (CMV status not recorded). Some clones in this sample may be carry-over from other donors' samples. CDR3: CSARGLPSSYNEQFF. CDR3 coding DNA: TGCAGTGCTAGAGGACTGCCTAGCTCCTACAATGAGCAGTTCTTC.